The 26 T cell receptor beta chains below were found in one sample sequenced in a study of blood T cell repertoires in COVID-19. Sequenced by immunoSEQ multiplex PCR; TCRdb stores in-frame clones only, minus some. The sample lists roughly 250,000 clones, 85% to 90% occurring once. Material: PBMCs or T cells enriched from blood (not recorded which). The source is a woman between 18 and 29 years old who had recovered from COVID-19.

V and J are TRBV5-1 and TRBJ1-5; D gene unclear. Trimming left V 1 base short and J 2 bases short, with 10 bases between. CDR3 size: 15 residues. Germline V lookup: CDR1 SGHRS, CDR2 YFSETQ. CDR3 residues: CASSLFGDRNQPQHF. In DNA, the CDR3 is TGCGCCAGCAGCTTGTTCGGTGATCGCAATCAGCCCCAGCATTTT.

This clone occurred once. V and J are TRBV2 and TRBJ1-3; no clear D gene. The CDR3 runs to 14 residues. Trimming shortened V by 5 bases and J by 0 bases, and 8 bases separated the two germline ends. Germline CDR1 reads SNHLY; CDR2 reads FYNNEI. DNA of the CDR3: TGTGCCAGCAGTCGGGGTAACTCTGGAAACACCATATATTTT. It translates to CASSRGNSGNTIYF.

The V gene is TRBV5-1, the J gene TRBJ2-7; no clear D. V lost 4 bases and J lost 6, with 8 bases in between. The CDR3 has 11 amino acids. Germline V gene data show CDR1 as SGHRS and CDR2 as YFSETQ. CDR3 bases: TGCGCCAGCAGCCAGGATGGCGAGCAGTACTTC. It yields the protein CASSQDGEQYF. The full variable domain, with the rest looked up from reference TRBV5-1 and TRBJ2-7, is KAGVTQTPRYLIKTRGQQVTLSCSPISGHRSVSWYQQTPGQGLQFLFEYFSETQRNKGNFPGRFSGRQFSNSRSEMNVSTLELGDSALYLCASSQDGEQYFGPGTRLTVT.

The chain employs TRBV5-6 and TRBJ2-5, with D possibly being TRBD1 (6 bases). V lost 4 bases, J lost 7 bases, and 20 bases lay in between. Per germline, CDR1 SGHDT and CDR2 YYEEEE. CDR3 length equals 15 residues. DNA for the CDR3: TGTGCCAGCAGCACAGGGACACTTTCCCGAGGGACCCAGTACTTC. It translates to CASSTGTLSRGTQYF.

The chain couples TRBV5-1 to TRBJ1-1; D gene unclear. From germline, CDR1 is SGHRS and CDR2 YFSETQ. The CDR3 contains 14 residues. V shed 7 bases and J shed 3 bases, with 16 bases lying between them. Here the CDR3 reads CASGELVGDTEAFF. CDR3 DNA: TGCGCCAGCGGCGAGCTGGTCGGGGACACTGAAGCTTTCTTT.

The chain has TRBV28 and TRBJ1-4, with 10 bases lining up with TRBD1. Germline V gene sequence: CDR1 MDHEN, CDR2 SYDVKM. The V gene end was trimmed by 7 bases and the J gene end by 8 bases; junction bases not matched to a gene: 4. The CDR3 extends over 13 amino acids. For the CDR3, the DNA is TGTGCCAGCACCGGGACAGGGGACGAAAAACTGTTTTTT. Translation gives CASTGTGDEKLFF.

This clone came up once. The rearrangement links TRBV2 to TRBJ1-5; D perhaps matches TRBD1 (6 bases). This CDR3 has 15 amino acids. Per germline, CDR1 SNHLY and CDR2 FYNNEI. V lost 5 bases and J 5 bases, leaving 16 bases between the germline ends. CDR3 sequence: CASSPPGHPDQPQHF. CDR3 bases: TGTGCCAGCAGTCCTCCGGGACACCCAGATCAGCCCCAGCATTTT.

V gene TRBV6-1 combines with J gene TRBJ2-7; weak D call: TRBD2 (6 bases). V lost 3 bases to trimming and J lost 3 bases, with 12 bases between them. CDR1 and CDR2 from the germline V gene are MNHNS and SASEGT. The CDR3 is 14 residues long. The CDR3 DNA reads as TGTGCCAGCAGTGACCCGGGAGTCGGCTACGAGCAGTACTTC. Translating it yields CASSDPGVGYEQYF.

The V gene is TRBV9, the J gene TRBJ2-5; perhaps TRBD2 as D (5 bases). V lost 3 bases to trimming and J lost 4 bases, with 10 bases between them. From germline, CDR1 is SGDLS and CDR2 YYNGEE. This CDR3 is built from 13 residues. The DNA of the CDR3 is TGTGCCAGCAGCGCGAGACTATCAGAGACCCAGTACTTC. Amino acid sequence: CASSARLSETQYF.

In DNA, the CDR3 is TGCGCCAGCAGAGCGACTAGCGGGTCCTACAATGAGCAGTTCTTC. Translating gives CASRATSGSYNEQFF. V gene TRBV10-2 combines with J gene TRBJ2-1; 10 bases map to TRBD2. The CDR3 is 15 residues long. The J segment lost 1 base and the V segment lost 6 bases, leaving 3 bases of the junction unmatched. Germline loops: CDR1 WSHSY, CDR2 SAAADI.

The rearrangement links TRBV4-1 to TRBJ1-4; D perhaps matches TRBD1 (5 bases). Trimming left V 0 bases short and J 6 bases short, with 14 bases between. From germline, CDR1 is MGHRA and CDR2 YSYEKL. The CDR3 consists of 16 residues. In DNA, the CDR3 is TGCGCCAGCAGCCAAGAACAGCTGACAGCATATGAAAAACTGTTTTTT. Translated, it gives CASSQEQLTAYEKLFF.

The chain couples TRBV19 to TRBJ2-1, with TRBD2 matching 8 bases. Germline CDR1 is LNHDA and CDR2 is SQIVND (reference sequence). This CDR3 has 16 amino acids. V lost 1 base to trimming and J lost 3 bases; unmatched junction nucleotides: 5. The CDR3 coding sequence is TGTGCCAGTAGTATAGTGGACGGGGGGGGCTACAATGAGCAGTTCTTC. This translates into CASSIVDGGGYNEQFF.

This clone came up once. This chain joins TRBV19 and TRBJ2-3, with TRBD2 as a possible D gene (5 bases). CDR3 size: 13 residues. Germline assignment: CDR1 LNHDA and CDR2 SQIVND (reference sequence). V lost 3 bases, J lost 2 bases, and 6 bases lay in between. The CDR3 reads CASSMGVTDTQYF. The CDR3 nucleotides are TGTGCCAGTAGTATGGGAGTCACAGATACGCAGTATTTT.

In its sample, this clone was seen a few times. Different DNA sequences within this sample yield the same CDR3. This sequence joins TRBV5-1 and TRBJ1-1; no reliable D call. The CDR3 runs to 14 residues. The V gene lost 0 bases and the J gene lost 1 base, with 7 bases spanning the gap. Germline-derived CDR1 and CDR2 are SGHRS and YFSETQ. This chain's CDR3 is CASSLALQNTEAFF. The CDR3 nucleotides are TGCGCCAGCAGCTTGGCACTACAGAACACTGAAGCTTTCTTT.

This chain connects TRBV3-1 (or the pseudogene TRBV3-2) to TRBJ2-7; 9 positions match TRBD2. Per germline, CDR1 LGHDT and CDR2 YNNKEL (reference sequence). The J segment lost 2 bases and the V segment lost 3 bases, leaving 5 bases of the junction unmatched. The CDR3 length is 15 residues. The CDR3 spells CASSQSGRLPYEQYF. The DNA of the CDR3 is TGTGCCAGCAGCCAGAGCGGGAGGCTCCCCTACGAGCAGTACTTC.

CDR3 bases: TGTGCCAGTAGTCTTCCTAGCGGGGCTTTAAATGAGCAGTTCTTC. Translated, it gives CASSLPSGALNEQFF. The chain employs TRBV19 and TRBJ2-1; TRBD2 aligns across 9 bases. Unmatched junction bases numbered 9, after V lost 5 bases and J lost 7 bases. The CDR3 extends over 15 amino acids. Germline CDR1 and CDR2: LNHDA and SQIVND (reference sequence).

The chain has TRBV2 and TRBJ2-7, with a possible D match to TRBD1 (5 bases). Per germline, CDR1 SNHLY and CDR2 FYNNEI. The CDR3 spans 14 residues. V lost 3 bases to trimming and J lost 1 base, with 10 bases between them. The DNA for the CDR3 is TGTGCCAGCAGTGAGCGGCAGGGATCCTACGAGCAGTACTTC. The encoded protein is CASSERQGSYEQYF.

This rearrangement joins TRBV3-1 (or the pseudogene TRBV3-2) to TRBJ1-2; 10 bases are a match to TRBD1. CDR3 size: 18 residues. Germline assignment: CDR1 LGHDT and CDR2 YNNKEL (reference sequence). With 4 bases clipped from V and 0 bases from J, the junction kept 11 bases outside the gene matches. CDR3 region: CASSPGTGEVQANYGYTF. CDR3 in DNA: TGTGCCAGCAGCCCTGGGACAGGGGAAGTCCAAGCTAACTATGGCTACACCTTC.

The chain recombines TRBV6-5 with TRBJ2-4; TRBD2 might be the D (7 bases). CDR3 length equals 14 residues. V lost 3 bases, J lost 8 bases, and 14 bases lay in between. Per the germline V gene, CDR1 is MNHEY and CDR2 is SVGAGI. CDR3 sequence: CASSYSGGEDIQYF. CDR3 sequence (DNA): TGTGCCAGCAGTTATTCGGGGGGCGAGGACATTCAGTACTTC.

The chain links TRBV7-2 to TRBJ2-5; D is possibly TRBD2 (6 bases). CDR1 SGHTA and CDR2 FQGNSA come from the germline V gene. V lost 5 bases and J lost 5, with 21 bases in between. The CDR3 has 16 residues. The CDR3 region has the DNA TGTGCCAGCAGCCCCGGGAATTTGGGCGGGGCTGAGACCCAGTACTTC. Encoded protein: CASSPGNLGGAETQYF.

V and J are TRBV6-5 and TRBJ1-5; no clear D. Trimming removed 7 bases at V and 3 bases at J, with 16 bases between. This CDR3 spans 15 amino acids. CDR1 is MNHEY and CDR2 is SVGAGI in the germline V gene. CDR3 nucleotide sequence: TGTGCCAGCACCGAGCGGGCTGGAAACAATCAGCCCCAGCATTTT. It codes for CASTERAGNNQPQHF.

The J gene is TRBJ2-4, the V gene TRBV19; D may be TRBD1 (5 bases). The CDR3 contains 14 residues. V was pared by 6 bases and J by 0 bases, with 9 bases between. Germline values: CDR1 LNHDA, CDR2 SQIVND (reference sequence). The CDR3 reads CASSPDRAKNIQYF. The CDR3 region has the DNA TGTGCCAGTAGCCCCGACAGAGCCAAAAACATTCAGTACTTC. Supplemented by reference TRBV19 and TRBJ2-4, the full variable domain reads DGGITQSPKYLFRKEGQNVTLSCEQNLNHDAMYWYRQDPGQGLRLIYYSQIVNDFQKGDIAEGYSVSREKKESFPLTVTSAQKNPTAFYLCASSPDRAKNIQYFGAGTRLSVL.

V usage is TRBV27 and J usage is TRBJ1-6; D is unresolved. Germline V CDR1 and CDR2: MNHEY, SMNVEV (reference sequence). This CDR3 region has 16 residues. Trimming took off 5 bases at V and 0 bases at J, with 11 bases between the two ends. In nucleotides, the CDR3 is TGTGCCAGCAGTACTACTCAGAGCTCCTATAATTCACCCCTCCACTTT. Amino acids: CASSTTQSSYNSPLHF.

This rearrangement joins TRBV7-8 to TRBJ1-5, with 9 bases aligning to TRBD1. The CDR3 length is 16 residues. Germline CDR1 is SGHVS and CDR2 is FQNEAQ. With 2 bases clipped from V and 5 bases from J, the junction kept 7 bases outside the gene matches. Here the CDR3 DNA reads TGTGCCAGCAGCTTACCTAGGACAGGGGATGATCAGCCCCAGCATTTT. This sequence encodes CASSLPRTGDDQPQHF.

V gene TRBV27 combines with J gene TRBJ1-1; perhaps TRBD1 as D (5 bases). The length of the CDR3 is 15 residues. Trimming cost V 0 bases and J 3 bases, with 11 bases left between them. Germline assignment: CDR1 MNHEY and CDR2 SMNVEV (reference sequence). The CDR3 loop is CASSLSGALDTEAFF. DNA of the CDR3: TGTGCCAGCAGTTTATCTGGGGCCTTGGACACTGAAGCTTTCTTT.

The rearrangement links TRBV29-1 to TRBJ1-2; weak D call: TRBD1 (6 bases). Germline lookup yields CDR1 SQVTM and CDR2 ANQGSEA. The V gene lost 7 bases and the J gene lost 4 bases, with 13 bases spanning the gap. The CDR3 totals 12 residues. This CDR3 is CSATEDSYGYTF. CDR3 DNA sequence: TGCAGCGCCACCGAGGACAGCTATGGCTACACCTTC.